This T cell receptor beta chain comes out of a study of shared clonotypes between healthy human individuals. About the study: Each donor's CD8 memory used one plate, CD8 naive two, each CD4 subset three. Overall study findings and caveats: Generally, estimated richness proved larger in naive subsets than it did in memory subsets.

Regarding this clone: As yet, its antigen is unknown.

This CDR3 contains 12 residues. CDR1 is MDHEN, CDR2 SYDVKM, per germline. Sequencing used immunoSEQ multiplex PCR; TCRdb keeps in-frame clones, though not all of them. Here the sample spans approximately 500,000 clones, 90% to 96% being singletons. Sequenced sample: naive CD4+ T cells sorted from blood. The subset is: CD45RA+ positively selected. This chain joins TRBV28 and TRBJ2-5; D gene unclear. Matching the DNA end better, TRBJ2-7 makes the J call doubtful. This clonotype was obtained from a young woman in good health. In nucleotides, the CDR3 is TGTGCCAGCAGTTTAGGAGACCACGAGCAGTACTTC. This gives the protein CASSLGDHEQYF.